This T cell receptor beta chain appears in the sequencing data of a study of blood T cell repertoires in COVID-19. Study-level background: Donors in the United States, Italy and Spain gave samples during acute or convalescent COVID-19. Nucleic acid was either cDNA or gDNA, and it came from T cells, B-cell-depleted T cells, or PBMCs.

Germline values: CDR1 MGHRA, CDR2 YSYEKL. This CDR3 region has 14 residues. The V end lost 0 bases, the J end lost 6 bases, and 12 bases lay between the germline ends. Per the original methods: Amplified reference gene primers provided the basis for estimating nucleated cell counts. Data came from immunoSEQ multiplex PCR; TCRdb stores just in-frame clones and leaves some out. The V and J calls and the clone size are those of that table, but D and trimming were determined from the DNA. The table includes 70,000 or so clones, approximately 79% detected once. V is TRBV4-1 and J is TRBJ2-7; possibly TRBD2 for D (7 bases). The receptor's source is a man aged 55-75 years with acute or convalescent COVID-19. The sequenced material came from peripheral blood. CDR3 sequence: CASSQDAGAGEQYF. The CDR3 nucleotides read TGCGCCAGCAGCCAAGACGCGGGGGCAGGCGAGCAGTACTTC.